This T cell receptor beta chain is drawn from a study of T cells after yellow fever vaccination. As for the study in general: Some fractions had low cell numbers, and these were prepared with SMART-Seq v4 Ultra Low Input. Findings and limits, study-wide: Primary-vaccination clones mostly resurfaced post-booster (nearly 97% CD4, about 87% CD8).

They built TCR cDNA with 5'RACE template switching, a step that put in a universal primer site and UMIs. Via MiXCR, TCRdb re-called the 5' RACE reads, giving one row per CDR3 protein. This table holds hundreds of thousands of distinct CDR3 sequences, around 12% found once. The germline V gene encodes CDR1 MNHNS and CDR2 SASEGT. The ends lost 6 bases at V and 5 bases at J; junction bases unmatched: 3. The CDR3 is made up of 14 amino acids. Of note for this clonotype: The antigen remains unidentified.

This clonotype was obtained from a man younger than 45 who received the YFV17D yellow fever vaccine. The J gene is TRBJ2-1, the V gene TRBV6-1; 11 positions match TRBD2. Sequenced material: PBMCs, taken on the day of the yellow fever booster vaccination. The CDR3 DNA sequence: TGTGCCAGCAGGGGACTAGCGGCCCACAATGAGCAGTTCTTC. The encoded protein is CASRGLAAHNEQFF.